Sequencing of this TCR beta chain was carried out in a study of blood T cell repertoires in COVID-19. Study context: Collection of acute and convalescent COVID-19 samples took place in the United States, Italy and Spain.

This clone turned up a few times. How the authors handled the data: Reference gene primers were amplified, and this amplification served to estimate nucleated cell counts. Measured with immunoSEQ multiplex PCR; TCRdb has only the in-frame clones, and not every one. That table is the source of V, J and clone size, and D and trimming were worked out from the DNA. The top ten clones hold 6.2% of a sample with 200,000 to 300,000 clones, roughly nine tenths of them seen once. The sample consisted of peripheral blood. The clonotype was recovered from a man in his sixties with acute or convalescent COVID-19.

The CDR3 loop reads CASSLAGRGEKLFF. In DNA, the CDR3 is TGTGCCAGCAGCTTAGCGGGCCGGGGAGAAAAACTGTTTTTT. V and J are TRBV11-2 and TRBJ1-4, with D hard to call. V lost 1 base to trimming and J lost 8 bases, with 11 bases between them. Germline CDR1 and CDR2: SGHAT and FQNNGV. The CDR3 runs to 14 residues.